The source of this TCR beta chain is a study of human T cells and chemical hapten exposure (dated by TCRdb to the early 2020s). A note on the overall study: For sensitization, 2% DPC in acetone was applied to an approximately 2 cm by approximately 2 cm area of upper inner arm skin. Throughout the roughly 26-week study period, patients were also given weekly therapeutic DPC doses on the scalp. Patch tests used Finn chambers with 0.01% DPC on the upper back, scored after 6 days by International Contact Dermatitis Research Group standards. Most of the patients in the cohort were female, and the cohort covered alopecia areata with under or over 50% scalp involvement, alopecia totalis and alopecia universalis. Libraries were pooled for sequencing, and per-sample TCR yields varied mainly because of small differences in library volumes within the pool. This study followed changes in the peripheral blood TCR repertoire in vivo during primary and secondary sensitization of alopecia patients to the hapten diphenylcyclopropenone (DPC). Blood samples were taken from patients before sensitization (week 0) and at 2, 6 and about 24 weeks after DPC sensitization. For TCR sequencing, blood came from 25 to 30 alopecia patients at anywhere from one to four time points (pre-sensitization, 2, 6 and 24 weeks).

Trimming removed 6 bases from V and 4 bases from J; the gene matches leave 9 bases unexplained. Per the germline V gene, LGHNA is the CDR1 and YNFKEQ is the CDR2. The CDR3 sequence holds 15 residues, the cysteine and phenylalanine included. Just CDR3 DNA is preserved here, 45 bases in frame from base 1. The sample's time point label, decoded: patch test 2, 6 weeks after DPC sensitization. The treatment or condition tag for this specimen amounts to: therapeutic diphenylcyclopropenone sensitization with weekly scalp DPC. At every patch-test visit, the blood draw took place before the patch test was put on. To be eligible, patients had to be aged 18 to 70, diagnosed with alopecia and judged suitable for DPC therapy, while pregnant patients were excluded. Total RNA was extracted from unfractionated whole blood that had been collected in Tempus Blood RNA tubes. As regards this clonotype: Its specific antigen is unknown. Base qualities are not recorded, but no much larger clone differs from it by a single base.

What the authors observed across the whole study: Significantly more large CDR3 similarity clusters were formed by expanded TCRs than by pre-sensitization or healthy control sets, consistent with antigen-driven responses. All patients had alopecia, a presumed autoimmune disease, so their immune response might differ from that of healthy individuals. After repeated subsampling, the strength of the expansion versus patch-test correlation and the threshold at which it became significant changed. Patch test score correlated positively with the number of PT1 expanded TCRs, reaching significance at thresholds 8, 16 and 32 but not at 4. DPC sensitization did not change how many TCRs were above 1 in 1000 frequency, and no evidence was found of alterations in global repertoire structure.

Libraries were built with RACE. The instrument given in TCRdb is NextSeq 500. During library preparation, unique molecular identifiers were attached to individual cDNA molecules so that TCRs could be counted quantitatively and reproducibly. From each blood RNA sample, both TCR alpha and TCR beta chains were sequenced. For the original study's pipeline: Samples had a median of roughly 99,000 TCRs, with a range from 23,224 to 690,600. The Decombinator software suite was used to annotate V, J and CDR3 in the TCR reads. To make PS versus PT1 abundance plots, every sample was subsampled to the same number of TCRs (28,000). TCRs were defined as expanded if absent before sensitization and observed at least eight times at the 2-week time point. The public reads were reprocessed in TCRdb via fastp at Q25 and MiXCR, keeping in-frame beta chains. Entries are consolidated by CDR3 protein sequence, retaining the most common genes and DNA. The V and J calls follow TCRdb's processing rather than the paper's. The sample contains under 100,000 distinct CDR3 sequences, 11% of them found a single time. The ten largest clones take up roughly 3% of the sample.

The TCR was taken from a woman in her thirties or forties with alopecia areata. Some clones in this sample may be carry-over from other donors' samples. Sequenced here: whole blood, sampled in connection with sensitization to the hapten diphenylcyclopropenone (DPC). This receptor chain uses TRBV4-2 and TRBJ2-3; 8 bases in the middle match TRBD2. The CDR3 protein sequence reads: CASRPGGASSDTQYF. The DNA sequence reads TGTGCCAGCAGGCCCGGGGGGGCCTCATCAGATACGCAGTATTTT.